The entry that follows covers one T cell receptor (beta chain) sequence. Its recognized antigen is unknown. No qualities accompany the bases; no much larger clone lies one base away. TCR CDR3 regions were amplified from genomic DNA by multiplex PCR using the deep immunoSEQ assay. Genomic DNA extracted from each cell subset was distributed evenly over all wells of several immunoSEQ 96-well plates, and each plate served as one replicate. For sorted subsets, roughly 0.2 ug genomic DNA, equal to approximately 30,000 T cell genomes, was loaded into each replicate PCR. Purified libraries were quantified with a Qubit 3.0 fluorometer, sized on a Bioanalyzer 2100, and re-quantified with the KAPA Library Quantification kit. Every immunoSEQ 96-well plate was sequenced on a dedicated single-read 150-cycle Illumina NextSeq 550 flow cell. For the original study's pipeline: Because the immunoSEQ output held only junctional sequences and lacked quality scores, the filtering could not match the filtering applied to full-length reads. Sequences were annotated with PyIR, a Python wrapper for IgBLAST v1.9, and V/J genes and CDR3 were assigned using IMGT germline references. Reads were filtered out if the reads had weak V/J assignments (E-value above 1e-6), no CDR3, stop codons, out-of-frame junctions, or ambiguous translated residues. V3J clonotypes were defined as sequences sharing an identical inferred V gene, J gene, and CDR3 amino acid sequence. Percentage overlap between repertoires was computed as shared unique clonotypes divided by the size of the smaller repertoire. Three approaches were used to assess repertoire richness: RTK rarefaction, the Chao1 estimator, and Recon v2.1 estimates of unobserved clonotypes. For all TCRbeta clonotypes obtained by the gDNA method from a few donors, generation probabilities were computed with OLGA. TCRdb took this table from immuneACCESS and kept in-frame rearrangements with V and J called. Such tables lack part of the clones; where checked against another copy, unresolved V genes explain under half of the gap, and the rest is unexplained. V and J calls plus clone size are reproduced from that table; the DNA served to infer D and trimming. The table for this sample lists more than 1.2 million clones; approximately 98.5% of them were counted only once. The ten largest clonotypes hold about 0.35% of the sample.

The sample comes from a study of shared clonotypes between healthy human individuals (dated by TCRdb to the early 2020s). Concerning the study at large: The cohort comprised a couple of women and a few men aged 18 to 49 years. The study deeply sequenced blood TCR repertoires of five healthy adults to estimate repertoire size and the extent of clonotype sharing between individuals. Per donor, three plates each were used for CD4 naive and CD4 memory, two for CD8 naive, and one for CD8 memory. Each donor's leukapheresis produced roughly between about 0.8 and 8.9 billion PBMCs. Different laboratories and diverse techniques were used to prepare libraries and sequence TCR repertoires, to increase sequencing depth and limit assay-specific biases. The paper as a whole reports these results and caveats: Higher generation probabilities were observed for clonotypes shared by all four sorted-subset donors than for non-shared clonotypes. Naive subsets generally had larger estimated clonotype richness than memory subsets. Pairwise subsampling led to the expectation that sequencing depth would affect the degree of clonotype sharing among donors. The small number of donors limited the genetic and exposure-history diversity represented. Even with the large sequencing depth, rarefaction of the sorted-subset datasets indicated that sequencing was incomplete. Sharing across several donors was observed for roughly 5% of naive CD4, 3.5% of naive CD8, over 2% of memory CD4, and around 0.4% of memory CD8 clonotypes. Sampling was limited to blood, and TCR repertoires in tissue likely differ from TCR repertoires in blood.

The junction shows trimming of 10 bases on V and 7 bases on J, plus 25 bases between the germline ends. Measured from the cysteine to the phenylalanine, the CDR3 is 16 residues long. Only CDR3 DNA is held: 48 bases, read in frame from base 1. According to the germline V gene, CDR1 reads SGHVS and CDR2 reads FNYEAQ. Healthy HIV-negative adults with no recently reported acute infections or vaccinations were included as donors. All donors were Caucasian adults living in Nashville, Tennessee, USA. CD4+ T cells were enriched through magnetic negative selection, after which naive cells were positively selected on CD45RA and the remaining negative fraction served as the memory subset. Blood was collected by leukapheresis, and PBMCs were isolated by Ficoll-Histopaque density gradient centrifugation and then cryopreserved in liquid nitrogen vapor phase. Purity and quantity of every magnetically sorted T cell population were checked by analytical flow cytometry. Genomic DNA was isolated from each sorted fraction and quantified by UV absorbance on a Nanodrop 2000c.

The chain joins TRBV7-6 to TRBJ2-2; TRBD1 is perhaps the D gene, given 5 matching bases. The clonotype was recovered from a man between 25 and 39 years old in good health. The specimen sequenced was naive CD4+ T cells sorted from blood. Explained via the paper, the cell subset or site label denotes: CD45RA+ positively selected. The CDR3 reads as follows: CATSNPRRVLFGELFF. The DNA is as follows: TGTGCCACCTCGAATCCCCGCAGGGTACTTTTCGGGGAGCTGTTTTTT. Outside the CDR3, residues come from the reference TRBV7-6 and TRBJ2-2 proteins, so the full variable domain is: GAGVSQSPRYKVTKRGQDVALRCDPISGHVSLYWYRQALGQGPEFLTYFNYEAQQDKSGLPNDRFSAERPEGSISTLTIQRTEQRDSAMYRCATSNPRRVLFGELFFGEGSRLTVL.